Listed here are 7 T cell receptor beta chains from one sample, sequenced in a study of T cell responses to AZD1222 COVID-19 vaccine. Repertoires were generated with immunoSEQ multiplex PCR, while TCRdb's copy carries only in-frame clones and drops some. The sample has about 140,000 clones, about 90% seen once. Sequencing was performed on peripheral blood, taken on day 0 of AZD1222 vaccination. These receptors all come from an adult in good health.

This CDR3 reads CASSFGPDTGELFF. The CDR3 coding sequence is TGTGCCAGCAGCTTTGGTCCGGACACCGGGGAGCTGTTTTTT. The rearrangement joins TRBV11-3 to TRBJ2-2; the D is unclear. Germline V gives CDR1 SGHNT, CDR2 YENEEA. Trimming shortened V by 3 bases and J by 3 bases, and 8 bases separated the two germline ends. This CDR3 contains 14 residues.

This clone was detected once. Written as DNA, the CDR3 is TGTGCCAGCAGGGCTAGCGGAGCCTACGAGCAGTACTTC. Translating gives CASRASGAYEQYF. This chain links TRBV6-5 with TRBJ2-7; 7 bases map to TRBD2. The trim removed 6 bases at V and 2 bases at J, leaving 4 bases unmatched. The germline gives CDR1 MNHEY, CDR2 SVGAGI. The CDR3 spans 13 residues.

This chain connects TRBV3-1 (or the pseudogene TRBV3-2) to TRBJ2-7; TRBD2 matches at 10 bases. This CDR3 is built from 14 residues. The germline V gene encodes CDR1 LGHDT and CDR2 YNNKEL (reference sequence). The ends lost 4 bases at V and 7 bases at J; junction bases unmatched: 7. In DNA, the CDR3 is TGTGCCAGCAGCCGAGCGGGAGGGCCCGATGAGCAGTACTTC. Translated, it gives CASSRAGGPDEQYF.

The chain recombines TRBV12-3 or TRBV12-4 with TRBJ1-2, with D possibly being TRBD1 (5 bases). The V and J ends lost 0 bases and 7 bases respectively, with 9 bases between them. The CDR3 totals 13 residues. The CDR3 DNA reads TGTGCCAGCAGTTTAGCAGGGGATCGTGGCTACACCTTC. Protein: CASSLAGDRGYTF.

The count of this clone is one. V usage is TRBV11-3 and J usage is TRBJ1-6, with D perhaps TRBD1 (6 bases). Germline V lookup: CDR1 SGHNT, CDR2 YENEEA. V was clipped by 5 bases and J by 9 bases, with 14 bases between them. The CDR3 runs 14 residues. In nucleotides, the CDR3 is TGTGCCAGCAGCCAAGGGGGTATCAGTTCACCCCTCCACTTT. It translates to CASSQGGISSPLHF. Complete variable domain (other parts from reference TRBV11-3 and TRBJ1-6): EAGVVQSPRYKIIEKKQPVAFWCNPISGHNTLYWYLQNLGQGPELLIRYENEEAVDDSQLPKDRFSAERLKGVDSTLKIQPAELGDSAVYLCASSQGGISSPLHFGNGTRLTVT.

The chain has TRBV5-5 and TRBJ2-3; 7 bases match TRBD1. Per the germline V gene, CDR1 is SGHKS and CDR2 is YYEKEE (reference sequence). This CDR3 is 16 amino acids long. V trimming: 0 bases; J trimming: 0 bases; junction bases outside the gene matches: 4. In DNA, the CDR3 is TGTGCCAGCAGCTTGGTACAGGGGATAAGCACAGATACGCAGTATTTT. Translated, it gives CASSLVQGISTDTQYF.

This clone was seen just once. V gene TRBV27 combines with J gene TRBJ1-1; D is perhaps TRBD1 (5 bases). V dropped 2 bases and J dropped 0 bases, with 19 bases sitting between them. The CDR3 consists of 18 residues. Germline V gene lookup returns CDR1 MNHEY and CDR2 SMNVEV (reference sequence). Here the CDR3 DNA reads TGTGCCAGCAGTTTAAGGGCCGGTACAGGTTATATGAACACTGAAGCTTTCTTT. Its protein product is CASSLRAGTGYMNTEAFF.